The 8 T cell receptor beta chains listed next were all sequenced from one sample in a study of control samples from healthy donors and cancer patients. The protocol was immunoSEQ multiplex PCR, while the TCRdb copy is restricted to in-frame clones and leaves out a portion. The profile covers 400,000 to 450,000 clones, with approximately 90% appearing a single time and around 6.4% taken by the ten largest. Input material: PBMCs. Receptor source: a man aged 40-55 years with head and neck cancer.

V usage is TRBV3-1 (or the pseudogene TRBV3-2) and J usage is TRBJ2-7; TRBD1 aligns across 9 bases. This CDR3 is built from 16 residues. The germline V gene encodes CDR1 LGHDT and CDR2 YNNKEL (reference sequence). J lost 4 bases, V lost 1 base, and 8 bases had no gene match. CDR3 protein: CASSQGHTGGRYEQYF. The CDR3 DNA reads TGTGCCAGCAGCCAAGGCCACACAGGGGGCAGGTACGAGCAGTACTTC.

The chain recombines TRBV6-5 with TRBJ2-3, with 11 nucleotides matching TRBD1. This CDR3 region has 15 residues. Germline V gene sequence: CDR1 MNHEY, CDR2 SVGAGI. The V and J ends lost 5 bases and 5 bases, in that order; junction bases with no gene match: 6. This chain's CDR3 is CASSQGQGVGDTQYF. DNA of the CDR3: TGTGCCAGCAGTCAGGGACAGGGGGTAGGAGATACGCAGTATTTT.

The table lists this clone with a count of one. The chain recombines TRBV19 with TRBJ1-5, with D hard to call. V lost 0 bases and J lost 7, with 13 bases in between. Per the germline V gene, CDR1 is LNHDA and CDR2 is SQIVND (reference sequence). The CDR3 sequence is 15 residues long. Written as DNA, the CDR3 is TGTGCCAGTAGTATAGATGCGGGCTTGGGCCAGCCCCAGCATTTT. Protein sequence: CASSIDAGLGQPQHF.

The rearrangement links TRBV30 to TRBJ1-5; D is perhaps TRBD1 (5 bases). Trimming removed 2 bases at V and 10 bases at J, with 15 bases between. Germline CDR1 is GTSNPN and CDR2 is SVGIG (reference sequence). There are 13 residues in the CDR3. This CDR3 reads CAWSTGAQVPQHF. As DNA, the CDR3 is TGTGCCTGGAGTACCGGGGCCCAGGTTCCCCAGCATTTT.

The CDR3 bases are TGCGCCAGCAGCCAATTAGATGTGGGTTACAATGAGCAGTTCTTC. It yields the protein CASSQLDVGYNEQFF. The chain employs TRBV4-3 and TRBJ2-1; unclear D gene. This CDR3 is 15 amino acids long. Trimming pared 2 bases from V and 4 bases from J, leaving 12 bases between. Germline loops: CDR1 LGHNA, CDR2 YSLEER.

The chain combines TRBV3-1 (or the pseudogene TRBV3-2) with TRBJ2-3; D is unresolved. The CDR3 totals 14 residues. Germline values: CDR1 LGHDT, CDR2 YNNKEL (reference sequence). The germline V and J ends were trimmed by 0 bases and 5 bases, with 9 bases remaining between them. This CDR3 reads CASSQDIRRDTQYF. The CDR3 DNA reads TGTGCCAGCAGCCAAGACATCAGGAGAGATACGCAGTATTTT.

This chain uses TRBV10-3 with TRBJ2-1; 11 nucleotides agree with TRBD2. The germline CDR1 and CDR2 sequences are ENHRY and SYGVKD. J gave up 6 bases and V 5 bases, and 6 bases lay outside the gene matches. The CDR3 runs 15 residues. CDR3 residues: CAISYLAGGLNEQFF. The CDR3 DNA reads as TGTGCCATCAGTTACCTAGCGGGAGGCCTCAATGAGCAGTTCTTC.

The CDR3 protein is CASSLTGGRETQYF. The CDR3 region has the DNA TGTGCCAGCAGCCTGACAGGGGGCAGGGAGACCCAGTACTTC. The chain links TRBV7-3 to TRBJ2-5, with TRBD1 matching over 10 bases. This CDR3 has 14 residues. Germline trimming cut 5 bases from V and 5 bases from J; bases unmatched to any gene: 5. CDR1 is SGHTA, CDR2 FQGTGA, per germline.